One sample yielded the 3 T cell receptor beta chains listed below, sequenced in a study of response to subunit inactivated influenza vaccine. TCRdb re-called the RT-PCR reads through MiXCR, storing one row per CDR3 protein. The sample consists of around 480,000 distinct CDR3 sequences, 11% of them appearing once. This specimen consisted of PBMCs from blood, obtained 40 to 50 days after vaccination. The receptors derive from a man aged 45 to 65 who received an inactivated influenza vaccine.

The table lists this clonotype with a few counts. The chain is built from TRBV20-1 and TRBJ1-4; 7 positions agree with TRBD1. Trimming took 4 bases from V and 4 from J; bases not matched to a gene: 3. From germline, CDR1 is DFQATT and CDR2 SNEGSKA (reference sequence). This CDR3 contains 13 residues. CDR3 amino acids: CSATGQDNEKLFF. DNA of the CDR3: TGCAGTGCTACAGGACAGGATAATGAAAAACTGTTTTTT.

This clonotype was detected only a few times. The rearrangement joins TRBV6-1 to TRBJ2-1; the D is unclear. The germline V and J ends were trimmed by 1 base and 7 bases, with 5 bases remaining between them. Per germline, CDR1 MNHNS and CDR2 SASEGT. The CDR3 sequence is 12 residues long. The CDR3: CASSEVANEQFF. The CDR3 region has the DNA TGTGCCAGCAGTGAAGTTGCGAATGAGCAGTTCTTC.

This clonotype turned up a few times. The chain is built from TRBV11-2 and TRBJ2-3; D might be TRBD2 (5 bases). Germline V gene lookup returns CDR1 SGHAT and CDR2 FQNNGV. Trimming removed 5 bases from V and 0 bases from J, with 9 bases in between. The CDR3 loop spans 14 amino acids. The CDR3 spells CASSPGVSTDTQYF. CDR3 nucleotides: TGTGCCAGCAGCCCCGGGGTGAGCACAGATACGCAGTATTTT.